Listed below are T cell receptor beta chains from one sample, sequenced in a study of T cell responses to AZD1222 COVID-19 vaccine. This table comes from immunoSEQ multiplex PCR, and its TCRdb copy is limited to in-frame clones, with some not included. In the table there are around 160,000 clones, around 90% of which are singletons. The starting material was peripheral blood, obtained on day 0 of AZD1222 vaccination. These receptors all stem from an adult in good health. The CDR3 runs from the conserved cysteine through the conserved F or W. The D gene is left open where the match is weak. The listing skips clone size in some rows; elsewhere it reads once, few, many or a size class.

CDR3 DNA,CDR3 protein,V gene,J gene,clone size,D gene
TGTGCCAGCTCACCAGGGGGGTCGGAGCAGTACTTC,CASSPGGSEQYF,TRBV18,TRBJ2-7,-,-
TGCGCCACCCCCAGCGGGTTAGCCAAAAACATTCAGTACTTC,CATPSGLAKNIQYF,TRBV5-1,TRBJ2-4,-,-
TGTGCCAGCAGTCCATACAGCGGGAGGGTAGACGGGGAGCTGTTTTTT,CASSPYSGRVDGELFF,TRBV2,TRBJ2-2,-,TRBD2
TGTGCCAGCAGCCCAATTGGGGGGGGAGTGACAGATACGCAGTATTTT,CASSPIGGGVTDTQYF,TRBV5-8,TRBJ2-3,-,TRBD2
TGCGCCAGCAGCTTTCCTACAGATACGCAGTATTTT,CASSFPTDTQYF,TRBV5-1,TRBJ2-3,-,-
TGTGCCAGCAGCTTAGTAGTCGGGAATGAGCAGTTCTTC,CASSLVVGNEQFF,TRBV11-2,TRBJ2-1,-,-
TGTGCCAGCAGCCAAAAGGGGGGAGCTTTCTTT,CASSQKGGAFF,TRBV3-1/TRBV3-2,TRBJ1-1,-,-
TGTGCCAGCAGCCCCCGGACAGGCTACGAGCAGTACTTC,CASSPRTGYEQYF,TRBV3-1/TRBV3-2,TRBJ2-7,-,TRBD1
TGCGCCAGCAGCCTACGGTCAGGGACCTACGGCGATGGCTACACCTTC,CASSLRSGTYGDGYTF,TRBV4-1,TRBJ1-2,-,-
TGTGCCAGCAGTCGAGCGGGGAAAAACACCGGGGAGCTGTTTTTT,CASSRAGKNTGELFF,TRBV6-5,TRBJ2-2,-,TRBD2
TGTGCCAGCAGTGACCGGGACAGGGGGGGCGGCTACACCTTC,CASSDRDRGGGYTF,TRBV6-1,TRBJ1-2,-,TRBD1
TGTGCCAGCAGCCCTAGCGGGAGCGCCACGACAGATACGCAGTATTTT,CASSPSGSATTDTQYF,TRBV5-4,TRBJ2-3,-,TRBD2
TGTGCCAGCTCACCACTCCAGGGTTTAAGCACTGAAGCTTTCTTT,CASSPLQGLSTEAFF,TRBV18,TRBJ1-1,-,-
TGTGCCAGCATGCAGCAATCCAATCAGCCCCAGCATTTT,CASMQQSNQPQHF,TRBV12-3/TRBV12-4,TRBJ1-5,-,-
TGTGCCATCAGTGATTGGACAGCCTCCCCCTACGAGCAGTACTTC,CAISDWTASPYEQYF,TRBV10-3,TRBJ2-7,-,-
TGTGCCAGCAGCCAAGGCGGGGTGGGCGAGCAGTACTTC,CASSQGGVGEQYF,TRBV4-2,TRBJ2-7,once,-
TGTGCCAGCAGCTTAGTCATACAGGGGGTCCGGAAAGCTTTCTTT,CASSLVIQGVRKAFF,TRBV7-2,TRBJ1-1,-,TRBD1
TGTGCCAGCAGCTTGGGTGGGCAGAATCAGCCCCAGCATTTT,CASSLGGQNQPQHF,TRBV5-4,TRBJ1-5,-,-
TGTGCCAGCAGCCGTACCGGGACAACCCTCTATGGCTACACCTTC,CASSRTGTTLYGYTF,TRBV6-2/TRBV6-3,TRBJ1-2,-,-
TGTGCCAGCAGACTGACTAGCGTCACAGATACGCAGTATTTT,CASRLTSVTDTQYF,TRBV14,TRBJ2-3,-,TRBD2
TGTGCCAGCAGCCCCCGGGGAGGGCGATCGCAGTATTTT,CASSPRGGRSQYF,TRBV3-1/TRBV3-2,TRBJ2-3,-,TRBD2
TGCAGCGTTCGGGACTTACGAAATGAAAAACTGTTTTTT,CSVRDLRNEKLFF,TRBV29-1,TRBJ1-4,-,-
TGTGCCAGCAGTGACAGGGGGTCGATTGAAGCTTTCTTT,CASSDRGSIEAFF,TRBV25-1,TRBJ1-1,-,TRBD1
TGTGCCAGCGACTATTCCGAGTACAGCACCGGGGAGCTGTTTTTT,CASDYSEYSTGELFF,TRBV18,TRBJ2-2,-,-
TGCGCCAGGTACAGGGGGACAGGGTTCTACGAGCAGTACTTC,CARYRGTGFYEQYF,TRBV10-1,TRBJ2-7,-,TRBD1
TGTGCCAGCAGGCTGACAGCCCTGAGACTGTTTTTT,CASRLTALRLFF,TRBV11-3,TRBJ1-4,-,-
TGTGCCAGCAGCTCCAGGCCGGATTCCTACGAGCAGTACTTC,CASSSRPDSYEQYF,TRBV7-2,TRBJ2-7,-,-
TGTGCCAGCAGCTTAGGGGGCACAGTGCATGGCTACACCTTC,CASSLGGTVHGYTF,TRBV7-6,TRBJ1-2,-,-